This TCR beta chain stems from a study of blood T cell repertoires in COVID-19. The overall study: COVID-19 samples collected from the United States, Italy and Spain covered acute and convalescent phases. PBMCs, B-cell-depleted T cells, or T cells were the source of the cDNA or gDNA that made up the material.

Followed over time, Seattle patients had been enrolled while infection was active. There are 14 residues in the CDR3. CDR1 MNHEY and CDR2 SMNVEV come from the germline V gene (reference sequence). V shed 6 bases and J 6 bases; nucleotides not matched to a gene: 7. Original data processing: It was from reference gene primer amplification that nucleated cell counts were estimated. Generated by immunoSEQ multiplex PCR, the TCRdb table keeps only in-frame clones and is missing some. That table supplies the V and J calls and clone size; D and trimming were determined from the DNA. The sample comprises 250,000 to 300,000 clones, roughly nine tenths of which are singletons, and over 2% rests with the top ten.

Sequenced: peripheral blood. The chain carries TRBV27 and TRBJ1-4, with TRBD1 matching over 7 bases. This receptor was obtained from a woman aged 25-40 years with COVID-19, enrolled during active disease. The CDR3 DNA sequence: TGTGCCAGCAGAAACAGGGGCTCTTATGAAAAACTGTTTTTT. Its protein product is CASRNRGSYEKLFF.